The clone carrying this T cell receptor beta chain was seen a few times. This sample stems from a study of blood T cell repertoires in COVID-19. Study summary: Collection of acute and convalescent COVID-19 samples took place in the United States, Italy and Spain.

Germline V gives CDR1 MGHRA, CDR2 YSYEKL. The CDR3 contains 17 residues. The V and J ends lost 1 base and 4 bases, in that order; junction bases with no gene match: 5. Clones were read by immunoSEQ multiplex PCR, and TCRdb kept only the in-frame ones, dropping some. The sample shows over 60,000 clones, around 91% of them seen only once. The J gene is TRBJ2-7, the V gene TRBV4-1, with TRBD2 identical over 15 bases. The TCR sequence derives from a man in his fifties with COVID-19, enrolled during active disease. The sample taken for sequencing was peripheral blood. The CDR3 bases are TGCGCCAGCAGCCAAGTCCTCGGACTAGCGGGGGGGTACGAGCAGTACTTC. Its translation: CASSQVLGLAGGYEQYF.